This is a list of T cell receptor beta chains from one sample in a study of T cells in narcolepsy. Only in-frame clones appear in the TCRdb table, and some are missing; sequencing was by immunoSEQ multiplex PCR. In the table there are roughly 20,000 clones, under 85% of which are singletons. Sequenced: memory (CD45RA-) CD4+ T cells from blood. The receptors come from a human donor in good health. Both conserved end residues are part of each CDR3. Each record gives: D gene, V gene, clone size, J gene, CDR3 DNA, CDR3 protein. The D gene is left open where the match is weak. Clone size is given for some rows only: seen once, a few or many times, or a class if the clone is expanded.

TRBD2	TRBV7-4	NA	TRBJ2-5	TGTGCCAGCAGCCCCTCCGTGGCGGGGGGCGAAACAGAGACCCAGTACTTC	CASSPSVAGGETETQYF
TRBD1	TRBV11-1	once	TRBJ2-1	TGTGCCAGCAGAGACACAGGGGGCCCCTACAATGAGCAGTTCTTC	CASRDTGGPYNEQFF
NA	TRBV18	NA	TRBJ1-4	TGTGCCAGCTCACCAGGGACCACAGATGAAAAACTGTTTTTT	CASSPGTTDEKLFF
NA	TRBV7-2	NA	TRBJ2-7	TGTGCCAGCAGCACCCGCGGGGACGGTTACTACGAGCAGTACTTC	CASSTRGDGYYEQYF
NA	TRBV15	NA	TRBJ1-3	TGTGCCACCAGCAGACGTACTTACAGGGCGCAGGACCCGGGAAACACCATATATTTT	CATSRRTYRAQDPGNTIYF
NA	TRBV5-1	NA	TRBJ2-5	TGCGCCAGCAGCTTCAGGGACCAAGAGACCCAGTACTTC	CASSFRDQETQYF
TRBD1	TRBV4-3	NA	TRBJ2-7	TGCGCCAGCAGCATTTCCCCGGGACAGAAGTTCGAGCAGTACTTC	CASSISPGQKFEQYF
TRBD1	TRBV7-2	NA	TRBJ1-1	TGTGCCAGCAGCTTACTCGGACAGGGTGGTCTAGCTTTCTTT	CASSLLGQGGLAFF
NA	TRBV5-4	NA	TRBJ1-2	TGTGCCAGCAGCTTGGCGCGGGGCCGGGGTATGGGGGGCTACACCTTC	CASSLARGRGMGGYTF
NA	TRBV29-1	NA	TRBJ2-7	TGCAGCGTTGAAGCCCCAGGGAAGGGCCCCTACTTC	CSVEAPGKGPYF
TRBD1	TRBV29-1	once	TRBJ2-2	TGCAGCGTTACTTCGAGAGGGGGCCAATCGACCGGGGAGCTGTTTTTT	CSVTSRGGQSTGELFF
TRBD1	TRBV18	NA	TRBJ2-5	TGTGCCAGCTCACCAACAGGACAGGGAGAGACCCAGTACTTC	CASSPTGQGETQYF
NA	TRBV5-4	NA	TRBJ2-7	TGTGCCAGCAGCGCCCCCGGTTCCTACGAGCAGTACTTC	CASSAPGSYEQYF
TRBD1	TRBV6-5	once	TRBJ2-3	TGTGCCAGCAGCCTGGGACAGGGAGGCCCAGATACGCAGTATTTT	CASSLGQGGPDTQYF
NA	TRBV6-1	NA	TRBJ1-5	TGTGCCAGCAGTGAAGTTTCGTATAGCAATCAGCCCCAGCATTTT	CASSEVSYSNQPQHF
TRBD2	TRBV10-3	NA	TRBJ2-3	TGTGCCATACTAGCGGCCGGCACAGATACGCAGTATTTT	CAILAAGTDTQYF
TRBD2	TRBV4-3	NA	TRBJ2-3	TGCGCCAGCAGCCAAGAACCCGTAGCGGGAGATATTACGCGCACAGATACGCAGTATTTT	CASSQEPVAGDITRTDTQYF
NA	TRBV6-1	NA	TRBJ1-5	TGTGCCAGCAGTGAAACGGGGGCCTACAATCAGCCCCAGCATTTT	CASSETGAYNQPQHF
NA	TRBV27	NA	TRBJ2-7	TGTGCCAGCAGACCTACACGCGTGATCTACGAGCAGTACTTC	CASRPTRVIYEQYF
TRBD1	TRBV5-4	NA	TRBJ1-2	TGTGCCAGCAGCTCCGGGACAGCCGCTAGCTATGGCTACACCTTC	CASSSGTAASYGYTF
NA	TRBV6-5	NA	TRBJ1-1	TGTGCCAGCAGTTACCGGACGGCGAACACTGAAGCTTTCTTT	CASSYRTANTEAFF
NA	TRBV19	NA	TRBJ2-1	TGTGCCAGTAGACATCTACGGGACAGCGGGACCAATGAGCAGTTCTTC	CASRHLRDSGTNEQFF
TRBD1	TRBV5-8	NA	TRBJ2-5	TGTGCCAGCAGCATAGGACAGGGAATGAGAGAGACCCAGTACTTC	CASSIGQGMRETQYF
TRBD2	TRBV11-2	once	TRBJ2-5	TGTGCCAGCAGCGACCTGACCGGGACTAGAGTTCGGCTGTACTTC	CASSDLTGTRVRLYF
NA	TRBV6-5	once	TRBJ1-2	TGTACCGTGGGGGCATCTTATGGCTACACCTTC	CTVGASYGYTF
NA	TRBV5-4	NA	TRBJ1-2	TGTGCCAGCAGCTTGGGTAGTCCAGAATTAGATGGCTACACCTTC	CASSLGSPELDGYTF
NA	TRBV9	NA	TRBJ2-4	TGTGCCAGCAGCCCCCCCTTGGACGGTCTTGGTGGGATTCAGTACTTC	CASSPPLDGLGGIQYF
NA	TRBV14	NA	TRBJ1-2	TGTGCCAGCAGCCAAGGTGATTACTATGGCTACACCTTC	CASSQGDYYGYTF
TRBD1	TRBV7-9	NA	TRBJ2-1	TGTGCCAGCAGCCAAGGACAGGGGGGCAATGAGCAGTTCTTC	CASSQGQGGNEQFF
NA	TRBV12-5	NA	TRBJ1-5	TGTGCTAGTACTGGACAGCCAAATCAGCCCCAGCATTTT	CASTGQPNQPQHF
NA	TRBV7-2	NA	TRBJ1-1	TGTGCCAGCAGCGAGGACCCCAATCTCCCCTATGAAGCTTTCTTT	CASSEDPNLPYEAFF
NA	TRBV21-1	NA	TRBJ2-7	TGTGCCAGCAGCCCTCCCGGGACTAGCGGGCAGAAGCCCTACGAGCAGTACTTC	CASSPPGTSGQKPYEQYF
NA	TRBV7-2	once	TRBJ2-3	TGTGCCAGCAGCTTAGCTGCGGCCAAAGATACGCGGTATTTT	CASSLAAAKDTRYF
NA	TRBV28	NA	TRBJ1-1	TGTGCCAGCACGGGGACTGAAGCTTTCTTT	CASTGTEAFF
NA	TRBV4-1	NA	TRBJ1-1	TGCGCCAGCAGCCTGGACCGGGGGGGCTACACTGAAGCTTTCTTT	CASSLDRGGYTEAFF